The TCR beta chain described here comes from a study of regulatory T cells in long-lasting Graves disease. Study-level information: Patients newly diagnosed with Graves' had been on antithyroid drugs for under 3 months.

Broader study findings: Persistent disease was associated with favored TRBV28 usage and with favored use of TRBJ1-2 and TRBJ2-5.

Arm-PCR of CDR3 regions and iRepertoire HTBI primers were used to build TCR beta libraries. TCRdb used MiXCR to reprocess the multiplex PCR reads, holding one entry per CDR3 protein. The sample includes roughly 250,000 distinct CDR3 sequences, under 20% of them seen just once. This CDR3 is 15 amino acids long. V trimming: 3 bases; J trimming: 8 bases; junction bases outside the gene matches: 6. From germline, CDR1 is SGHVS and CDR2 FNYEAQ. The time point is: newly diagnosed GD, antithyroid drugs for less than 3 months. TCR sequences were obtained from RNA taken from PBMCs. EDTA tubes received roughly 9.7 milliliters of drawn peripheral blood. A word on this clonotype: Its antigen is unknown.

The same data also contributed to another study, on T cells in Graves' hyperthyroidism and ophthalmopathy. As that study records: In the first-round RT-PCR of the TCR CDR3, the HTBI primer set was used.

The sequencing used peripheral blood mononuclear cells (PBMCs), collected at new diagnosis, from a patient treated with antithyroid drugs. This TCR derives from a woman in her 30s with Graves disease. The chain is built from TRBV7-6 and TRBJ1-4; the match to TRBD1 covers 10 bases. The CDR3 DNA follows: TGTGCCAGCAGCTTGCCCGGGACAGGGGTAGAAAAACTGTTTTTT. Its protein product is CASSLPGTGVEKLFF.